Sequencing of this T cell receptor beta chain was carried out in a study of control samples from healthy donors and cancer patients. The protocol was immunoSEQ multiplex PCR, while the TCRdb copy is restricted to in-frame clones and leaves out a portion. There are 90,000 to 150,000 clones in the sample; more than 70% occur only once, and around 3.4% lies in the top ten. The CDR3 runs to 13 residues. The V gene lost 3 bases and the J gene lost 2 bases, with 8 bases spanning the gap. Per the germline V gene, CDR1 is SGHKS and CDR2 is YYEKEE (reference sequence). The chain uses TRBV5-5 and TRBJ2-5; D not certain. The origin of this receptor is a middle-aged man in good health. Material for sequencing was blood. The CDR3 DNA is TGTGCCAGCAGCTCGACGGAGCAAGAGACCCAGTACTTC. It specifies CASSSTEQETQYF.